This T cell receptor (beta chain) was sequenced in a study of metastatic and nonmetastatic thyroid tumors (dated by TCRdb to about 2020). Background on the whole study: The researchers compared repertoires between peripheral blood samples and tumor or nodule tissue samples from patients with malignant or benign thyroid disease.

This clone is considered medium-sized (0.01 to 0.1%). This clone's antigen is unknown. Per-base qualities were not stored, and no clone one base away is much larger. No treatment had been received by any patient before thyroid surgery. Using T-cell receptor beta sequencing, the researchers looked back retrospectively at clinical samples from patients, gathered between about 2011 and 2019. Overall results and qualifications from the work: TCR beta diversity was reported as significantly higher in malignant tumors than in benign nodules, in both blood and tumor samples.

The germline V end is reduced by 4 bases and the J end by 4 bases; junction bases left unmatched: 5. From the cysteine through the phenylalanine, the CDR3 covers 15 amino acids. This entry keeps only the CDR3 DNA: 45 bases, framed from base 1. CDR1 and CDR2 were assigned from the germline V gene (reference sequence) as PRHDT and FYEKMQ. Library creation used PCR. TCRdb shows the sequencer as Illumina HiSeq 4000. High-throughput sequencing was used to profile the CDR3 region of the TCR beta-chain in every patient. From the authors' description of their analysis: Drawing on CDR3 differences between clinicopathological groups, the researchers built a classifier meant to tell apart patients with distant-metastatic papillary thyroid cancer. The Shannon index was used to assess repertoire diversity, and the Morisita-Horn index was used to assess tumor-blood repertoire similarity. TCRdb reworked the public reads: Q25 trimming with fastp, MiXCR clone assembly, productive beta chains retained. TCRdb assigned the V and J calls; the authors' analysis was not used. The sample table shows 20,000 to 25,000 clones, and roughly 15% are seen once. 13% to 15% of the sample comes from the top ten.

The TCR comes from a female donor with papillary thyroid cancer or a benign thyroid nodule (not recorded which). Some clones in this sample may be carry-over from other donors' samples. Sequences were obtained from tumor tissue. The sequence joins TRBV13 to TRBJ1-4; TRBD1 fits 8 bases in the junction. The CDR3 amino acid sequence is: CASSSGQGFNEKLFF. The DNA sequence follows: TGTGCCAGCAGCTCCGGACAGGGATTTAATGAAAAACTGTTTTTT.